These T cell receptor beta chains were read from a single sample in a study of T cell repertoires in ileal Crohn's disease. The assay was immunoSEQ multiplex PCR, and TCRdb's table has in-frame clones only and misses some. The sample records around 3,600 clones, 65% to 85% being singletons. Sequencing used ileal tissue. All receptors come from an adult with Crohn's disease. Each CDR3 is given with its conserved first and last residue. Fields, in order: V gene, D gene, J gene, CDR3 length, clone size, CDR3 DNA, CDR3 protein. D genes are given only for firm matches. Clone size is given for some rows only: seen once, a few or many times, or a class if the clone is expanded.

v_call: TRBV30
d_call: .
j_call: TRBJ2-2
cdr3_length: 12
clone_size: once
cdr3_nt: TGTGCCTGGAGTCCCGGGACCGGGGAGCTGTTTTTT
cdr3_aa: CAWSPGTGELFF

v_call: TRBV4-1
d_call: TRBD2
j_call: TRBJ2-7
cdr3_length: 15
clone_size: .
cdr3_nt: TGCGCCAGCAGCCAAGTAGTCGGGGGGGCAGGCGAGCAGTACTTC
cdr3_aa: CASSQVVGGAGEQYF

v_call: TRBV6-1
d_call: .
j_call: TRBJ1-1
cdr3_length: 13
clone_size: .
cdr3_nt: TGTGCCACCATAACAACACTGAACACTGAAGCTTTCTTT
cdr3_aa: CATITTLNTEAFF

v_call: TRBV18
d_call: .
j_call: TRBJ2-1
cdr3_length: 13
clone_size: few
cdr3_nt: TGTGCCAGCTCACCGGACAGTTCCAACGAGCAGTTCTTC
cdr3_aa: CASSPDSSNEQFF

v_call: TRBV4-1
d_call: .
j_call: TRBJ2-7
cdr3_length: 15
clone_size: .
cdr3_nt: TGCGCCAGCAGCCAAGGCCAGGGTATGGTCGGCGAGCAGTACTTC
cdr3_aa: CASSQGQGMVGEQYF

v_call: TRBV5-6
d_call: .
j_call: TRBJ1-2
cdr3_length: 14
clone_size: .
cdr3_nt: TGTGCCAGCAGCAGAACCCTTCAGGGCTATGGCTACACCTTC
cdr3_aa: CASSRTLQGYGYTF

v_call: TRBV10-2
d_call: TRBD1
j_call: TRBJ2-1
cdr3_length: 14
clone_size: few
cdr3_nt: TGCGCCAGCAGTGAGCTAGGACAGGGTTATGAGCAGTTCTTC
cdr3_aa: CASSELGQGYEQFF

v_call: TRBV5-6
d_call: TRBD1
j_call: TRBJ1-6
cdr3_length: 15
clone_size: .
cdr3_nt: TGTGCCAGCAGCGAATGGACAGGGCTTAACTCACCCCTCCACTTT
cdr3_aa: CASSEWTGLNSPLHF

v_call: TRBV9
d_call: TRBD1
j_call: TRBJ2-7
cdr3_length: 15
clone_size: once
cdr3_nt: TGTGCCAGCAGCGTAGACGGGACAGAGACCTACGAGCAGTACTTC
cdr3_aa: CASSVDGTETYEQYF

v_call: TRBV11-1
d_call: .
j_call: TRBJ1-1
cdr3_length: 14
clone_size: .
cdr3_nt: TGTGCCAGCAGCCGAGTGGTTTCGGACACTGAAGCTTTCTTT
cdr3_aa: CASSRVVSDTEAFF

v_call: TRBV5-1
d_call: .
j_call: TRBJ1-2
cdr3_length: 12
clone_size: once
cdr3_nt: TGCGCCAGCAGCTGGGGGGACGAAGGCTACACCTTC
cdr3_aa: CASSWGDEGYTF

v_call: TRBV28
d_call: TRBD2
j_call: TRBJ2-7
cdr3_length: 14
clone_size: .
cdr3_nt: TGTGCCAGCAGCTATAGCGGGAGTAGACACGAGCAGTACTTC
cdr3_aa: CASSYSGSRHEQYF

v_call: TRBV6-5
d_call: .
j_call: TRBJ1-3
cdr3_length: 16
clone_size: .
cdr3_nt: TGTGCCAGCAGTTACTCGTGGACACAATCTGGAAACACCATATATTTT
cdr3_aa: CASSYSWTQSGNTIYF

v_call: TRBV28
d_call: .
j_call: TRBJ2-4
cdr3_length: 12
clone_size: few
cdr3_nt: TGTGCCAGCAGTACCTTAGAAAACATTCAGTACTTC
cdr3_aa: CASSTLENIQYF

v_call: TRBV29-1
d_call: .
j_call: TRBJ2-3
cdr3_length: 14
clone_size: .
cdr3_nt: TGCAGCGTTGCCCGACAGGCTACCATGAATACGCAGTATTTT
cdr3_aa: CSVARQATMNTQYF

v_call: TRBV5-1
d_call: TRBD2
j_call: TRBJ2-1
cdr3_length: 17
clone_size: .
cdr3_nt: TGCGCCAGCGCCCGGACGGCTAGCGGGGGAACTTACAATGAGCAGTTCTTC
cdr3_aa: CASARTASGGTYNEQFF

v_call: TRBV6-5
d_call: .
j_call: TRBJ2-7
cdr3_length: 14
clone_size: .
cdr3_nt: TGTGCCAGCAGTGACCGGGAAGCTACTGAAGAGCAGTACTTC
cdr3_aa: CASSDREATEEQYF

v_call: TRBV10-2
d_call: .
j_call: TRBJ2-5
cdr3_length: 15
clone_size: .
cdr3_nt: TGCGCCAGCAGTTTGGACAGGGAGGGACAAGAGACCCAGTACTTC
cdr3_aa: CASSLDREGQETQYF

v_call: TRBV18
d_call: .
j_call: TRBJ2-7
cdr3_length: 14
clone_size: once
cdr3_nt: TGTGCCAGCTCAGATACTAGAATGTCGTACGAGCAGTACTTC
cdr3_aa: CASSDTRMSYEQYF

v_call: TRBV6-1
d_call: .
j_call: TRBJ1-6
cdr3_length: 14
clone_size: .
cdr3_nt: TGTGCCAGCTTTCGATCGGTGGTTGATTCACCCCTCCACTTT
cdr3_aa: CASFRSVVDSPLHF

v_call: TRBV5-1
d_call: TRBD1
j_call: TRBJ2-6
cdr3_length: 16
clone_size: .
cdr3_nt: TGCGCCAGCAGGGGACAGGGAGTCTCTGGGGCCAACGTCCTGACTTTC
cdr3_aa: CASRGQGVSGANVLTF

v_call: TRBV6-1
d_call: TRBD1
j_call: TRBJ2-7
cdr3_length: 13
clone_size: .
cdr3_nt: TGTGCCAGCACCCGGGACAGGGTCGACGAGCAGTACTTC
cdr3_aa: CASTRDRVDEQYF

v_call: TRBV6-5
d_call: .
j_call: TRBJ2-1
cdr3_length: 16
clone_size: .
cdr3_nt: TGTGCCAGCAGTTACGATCCGAGGGCCGGGTTCAATGAGCAGTTCTTC
cdr3_aa: CASSYDPRAGFNEQFF

v_call: TRBV12-5
d_call: .
j_call: TRBJ1-4
cdr3_length: 13
clone_size: .
cdr3_nt: TGTGCTAGTGGATCAGCAGGGAATGAAAAACTGTTTTTT
cdr3_aa: CASGSAGNEKLFF